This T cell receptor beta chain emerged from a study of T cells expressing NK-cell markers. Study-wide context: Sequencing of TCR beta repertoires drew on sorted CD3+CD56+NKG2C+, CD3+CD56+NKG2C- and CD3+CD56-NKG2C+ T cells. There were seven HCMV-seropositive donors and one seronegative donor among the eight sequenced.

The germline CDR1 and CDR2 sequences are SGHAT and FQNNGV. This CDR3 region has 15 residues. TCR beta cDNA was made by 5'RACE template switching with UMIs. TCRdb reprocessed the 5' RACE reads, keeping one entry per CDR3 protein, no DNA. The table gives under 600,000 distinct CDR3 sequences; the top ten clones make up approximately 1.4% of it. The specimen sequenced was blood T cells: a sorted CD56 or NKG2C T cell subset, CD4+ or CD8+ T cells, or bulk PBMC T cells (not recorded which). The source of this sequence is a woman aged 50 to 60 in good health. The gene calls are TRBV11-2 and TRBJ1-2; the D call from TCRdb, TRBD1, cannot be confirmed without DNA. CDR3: CASSTNRVPNYGYTF. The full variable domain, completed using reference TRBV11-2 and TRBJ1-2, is EAGVAQSPRYKIIEKRQSVAFWCNPISGHATLYWYQQILGQGPKLLIQFQNNGVVDDSQLPKDRFSAERLKGVDSTLKIQPAKLEDSAVYLCASSTNRVPNYGYTFGSGTRLTVV.